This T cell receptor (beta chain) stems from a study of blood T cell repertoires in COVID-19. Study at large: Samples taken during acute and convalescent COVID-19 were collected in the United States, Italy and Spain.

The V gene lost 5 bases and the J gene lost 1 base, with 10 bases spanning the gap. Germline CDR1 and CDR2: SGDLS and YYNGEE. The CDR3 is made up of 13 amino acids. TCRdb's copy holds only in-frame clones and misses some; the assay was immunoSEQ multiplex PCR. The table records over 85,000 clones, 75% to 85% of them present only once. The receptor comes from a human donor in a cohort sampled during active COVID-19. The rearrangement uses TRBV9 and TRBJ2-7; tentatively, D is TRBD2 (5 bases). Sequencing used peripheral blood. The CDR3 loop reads CASRGDMSYEQYF. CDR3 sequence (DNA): TGTGCCAGCAGGGGAGACATGTCCTACGAGCAGTACTTC.